The rows below give T cell receptor beta chains drawn from one sample of a study of T cell repertoires in cytomegalovirus infection. TCRdb reprocessed the reads with MiXCR, giving one entry per CDR3 protein. Of around 740,000 distinct CDR3 sequences listed, approximately 34% are singletons. The sample taken for sequencing was PBMCs. Receptor source: a human donor in good health (CMV status not recorded). Some clones in this sample may be carry-over from other donors' samples. Both conserved end residues are part of each CDR3. The D gene is left open where the match is weak. Size tells how often a clone was seen (once, few, many) or the class of an expanded clone, and some rows leave it out.

d_call	v_call	j_call	clone_size	cdr3_nt	cdr3_aa
-	TRBV7-2	TRBJ1-4	many	TGTGCCAGCAGCTCCCTCCGGGCGGGGGAAAAACTGTTTTTT	CASSSLRAGEKLFF
-	TRBV12-3/TRBV12-4	TRBJ1-4	few	TGTGCCAGCAGTGCCTGGCGGGGGCAGGGTGAAAAACTGTTTTTT	CASSAWRGQGEKLFF
TRBD1	TRBV2	TRBJ1-5	few	TGTGCCAGCAGTGGGAGACAGGGAGGAAATCAGCCCCAGCATTTT	CASSGRQGGNQPQHF
-	TRBV28	TRBJ2-1	-	TGTGCCAGCAGCCCGTTTACGGATAATGAGCAGTTCTTC	CASSPFTDNEQFF
-	TRBV28	TRBJ2-5	-	TGTGCCAGCAGTTCCCCAGACAGCCAAGAGACCCAGTACTTC	CASSSPDSQETQYF
TRBD1	TRBV28	TRBJ1-5	-	TGTGCCAGCAGTCTCGACAGGGGAGGAGGCAATCAGCCCCAGCATTTT	CASSLDRGGGNQPQHF
TRBD1	TRBV20-1	TRBJ2-7	-	TGCAGTGCTAGAGGAGGGGGCCACGAGCAGTACTTC	CSARGGGHEQYF
-	TRBV7-2	TRBJ2-6	many	TGTGCCAGCAGCTTAGGACATGGCGTAGCTTTTAGAGGGGCCAACGTCCTGACTTTC	CASSLGHGVAFRGANVLTF
-	TRBV7-2	TRBJ1-2	-	TGTGCCAGCAGCTTTTGGGCAGAGGACTATGGCTACACCTTC	CASSFWAEDYGYTF
-	TRBV19	TRBJ2-7	few	TGTGCCAGTAGCGTGACGGGCGAATCCTACGAGCAGTACTTC	CASSVTGESYEQYF
-	TRBV28	TRBJ1-1	few	TGTGCCAGCAGTATAAGACAGCTCTCTGAAGCTTTCTTT	CASSIRQLSEAFF
-	TRBV20-1	TRBJ2-1	-	TGCAGTGCTAGAGTCAGTCCCTTCTCCTACAATGAGCAGTTCTTC	CSARVSPFSYNEQFF
TRBD1	TRBV20-1	TRBJ1-5	many	TGCAGTGCTAGATCGGGACAGGGGACCGTAGGGCCCCAGCATTTT	CSARSGQGTVGPQHF
TRBD1	TRBV7-8	TRBJ2-7	many	TGTGCCAGCCGCCACGGGACAGGAGCCACCTACGAGCAGTACTTC	CASRHGTGATYEQYF
-	TRBV5-1	TRBJ1-2	-	TGCGCCAGCAGCTTGCAGGGGATGAACTATGGCTACACCTTC	CASSLQGMNYGYTF
TRBD2	TRBV20-1	TRBJ2-3	few	TGCAGTGCTCCTTGGACTAGCGGGAGTCTGGCAGATACGCAGTATTTT	CSAPWTSGSLADTQYF
-	TRBV7-8	TRBJ1-4	few	TGTGCCAGCACCCTGTCCGGCGAAAAACTGTTTTTT	CASTLSGEKLFF
TRBD2	TRBV5-1	TRBJ2-4	-	TGCGCCAGCACCCCAGCGGGAGCCGTGGGCAATGTTCAGTACTTC	CASTPAGAVGNVQYF
TRBD2	TRBV19	TRBJ2-3	few	TGTGCCAGTAGTACCGGACTAGCGGTCACAGATACGCAGTATTTT	CASSTGLAVTDTQYF
-	TRBV28	TRBJ1-6	-	TGTGCCAGCAGTTTGGTTCAGGGCTCCTATAATTCACCCCTCCACTTT	CASSLVQGSYNSPLHF
-	TRBV25-1	TRBJ1-3	-	TGTGCCAGCAGTGAACCCGGAAGGGGCACCATATATTTT	CASSEPGRGTIYF
TRBD1	TRBV6-1	TRBJ1-1	few	TGTGCCAGCAGTTTCAGGGGGTTAGCCCCCCAAGCTTTCTTT	CASSFRGLAPQAFF
-	TRBV12-3/TRBV12-4	TRBJ1-2	few	TGTGCCACCGGCAAAAGGGTTTTCCCAATAGGCTACACCTTC	CATGKRVFPIGYTF
-	TRBV10-3	TRBJ2-2	-	TGTGCCATCAGACCCACTGGCCCCGAGGGCGGGGAGCTGTTTTTT	CAIRPTGPEGGELFF
-	TRBV23-1	TRBJ1-5	-	TGCGCCAGCAGTCAACCCGCCCAGTTTAGCAATCAGCCCCAGCATTTT	CASSQPAQFSNQPQHF
-	TRBV7-2	TRBJ2-1	many	TGTGCCAGCAGCTTCAGGGGCTCGGACAATGAGCAGTTCTTC	CASSFRGSDNEQFF
TRBD1	TRBV20-1	TRBJ2-3	-	TGCAGTGCGGGGTCGGGACAGGCTCTGGATACGCAGTATTTT	CSAGSGQALDTQYF
TRBD1	TRBV24-1	TRBJ1-6	-	TGTGCCACCAGTGGCCCCGACAGGGATAATTCACCCCTCCACTTT	CATSGPDRDNSPLHF
TRBD2	TRBV12-3/TRBV12-4	TRBJ2-7	-	TGTGCCAGCAGTTTAGTTAGCGGGGGGGCCTTTTCCTCCTACGAGCAGTACTTC	CASSLVSGGAFSSYEQYF
-	TRBV28	TRBJ2-7	few	TGTGCCAGCAGCTCCCCTGAAGGGGACGAGCAGTACTTC	CASSSPEGDEQYF
-	TRBV11-2	TRBJ1-5	-	TGTGCCAGCAGCGCCACCCGGAATCAGCCCCAGCATTTT	CASSATRNQPQHF
-	TRBV7-2	TRBJ2-2	few	TGTGCCAGCAGCTTAACTCGATACGCCGGGGAGCTGTTTTTT	CASSLTRYAGELFF
-	TRBV7-9	TRBJ2-2	-	TGTGCCAGCGGGAGCAGGCGGAACACCGGGGAGCTGTTTTTT	CASGSRRNTGELFF
TRBD2	TRBV28	TRBJ2-2	-	TGTGCCAGCAGTCCTATTGGGACTATTGCCGCCGGGGAGCTGTTTTTT	CASSPIGTIAAGELFF
-	TRBV5-1	TRBJ1-1	-	TGCGCCAGCAGCTTGGATACAAAGAGGACTGAAGCTTTCTTT	CASSLDTKRTEAFF
-	TRBV15	TRBJ2-2	-	TGTGCCACCAGCATCCACCCTAGGGACCGAGGGTTGAATGGGGAGCTGTTTTTT	CATSIHPRDRGLNGELFF
-	TRBV5-8	TRBJ2-7	-	TGTGCCAGCAGCTCTAGAGGTATATCCTACGAGCAGTACTTC	CASSSRGISYEQYF
-	TRBV4-2	TRBJ2-7	-	TGTGCCAGCAGCCAAGATCTGTTGTCAGGGACGCGCGAGCAGTACTTC	CASSQDLLSGTREQYF
TRBD1	TRBV7-8	TRBJ2-3	many	TGTGCCAGCAGCTTATTTTATGGGGGACAGGAAAGCACAGATACGCAGTATTTT	CASSLFYGGQESTDTQYF
TRBD1	TRBV29-1	TRBJ2-2	once	TGCAGCGTTGGACAGGGGAACACCGGGGAGCTGTTTTTT	CSVGQGNTGELFF
-	TRBV2	TRBJ1-5	-	TGTGCCAGCAGTGAGCCGACAGCCAATCAGCCCCAGCATTTT	CASSEPTANQPQHF
-	TRBV7-9	TRBJ2-3	few	TGTGCCAGCAGCTCCCCCTTATCCGCCGGCACAGATACGCAGTATTTT	CASSSPLSAGTDTQYF
-	TRBV2	TRBJ2-3	few	TGTGCCAGCAGTAGGGACAACTCCCGAGCAGGAGCGCAGTATTTT	CASSRDNSRAGAQYF
-	TRBV7-3	TRBJ1-2	few	TGTGCCAGCAGCTTAACTGGGGCTGGAGGTGGCTACACCTTC	CASSLTGAGGGYTF
-	TRBV5-4	TRBJ1-4	-	TGTGCCAATACTGGGGACGAAAAACTGTTTTTT	CANTGDEKLFF
-	TRBV7-9	TRBJ1-6	few	TGTGCCAGCAGCTTAGGGAGGGGCGGGACCAATGGTTCACCCCTCCACTTT	CASSLGRGGTNGSPLHF
-	TRBV12-3/TRBV12-4	TRBJ1-5	-	TGTGCCAGCAGTTCGGCACAGGGTAGTCAGCCCCAGCATTTT	CASSSAQGSQPQHF
-	TRBV4-1	TRBJ1-4	-	TGCGCCAGCAGCCCTCGCTCAGGGAATGAAAAACTGTTTTTT	CASSPRSGNEKLFF